This TCR beta chain was sequenced during a study of blood T cell repertoires in COVID-19. Overall study context: PBMCs, B-cell-depleted T cells, or T cells provided the cDNA or gDNA that made up the material.

Notes on this clone: This specimen includes other DNA sequences encoding the same CDR3.

Using immunoSEQ multiplex PCR, the repertoire was profiled, and TCRdb retains in-frame clones only, with some absent. The data contain roughly 20,000 clones, roughly 81% of them singletons. The specimen was peripheral blood. The TCR sequence derives from a human donor with active COVID-19. The donor label of this sample is uncertain.

The CDR3 DNA reads as TGCGCCAGCAGCCCTACAGGGAACACTGAAGCTTTCTTT. Its translation: CASSPTGNTEAFF. The gene calls are TRBV5-1 and TRBJ1-1; possible D gene TRBD1, 5 bases. CDR1 is SGHRS and CDR2 is YFSETQ in the germline V gene. Between the trimmed V and J ends, which lost 4 bases and 1 base, there was a span of 8 bases. The CDR3 totals 13 residues.